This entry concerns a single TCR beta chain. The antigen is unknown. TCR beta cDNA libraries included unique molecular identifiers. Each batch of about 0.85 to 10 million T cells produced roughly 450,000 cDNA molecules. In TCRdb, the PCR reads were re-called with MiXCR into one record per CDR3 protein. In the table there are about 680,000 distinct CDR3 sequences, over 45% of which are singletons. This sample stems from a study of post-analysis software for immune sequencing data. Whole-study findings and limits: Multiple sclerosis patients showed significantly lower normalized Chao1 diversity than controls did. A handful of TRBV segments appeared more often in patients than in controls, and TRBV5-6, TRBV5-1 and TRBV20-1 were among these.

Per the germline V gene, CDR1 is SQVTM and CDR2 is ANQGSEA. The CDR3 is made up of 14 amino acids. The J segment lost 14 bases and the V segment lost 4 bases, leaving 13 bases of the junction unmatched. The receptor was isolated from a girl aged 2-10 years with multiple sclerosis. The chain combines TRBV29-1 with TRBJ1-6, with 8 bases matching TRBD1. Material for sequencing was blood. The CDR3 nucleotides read TGCAGCGTTGCATTCGGACAGGGAGCTTCGGCCCTCCACTTT. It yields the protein CSVAFGQGASALHF.